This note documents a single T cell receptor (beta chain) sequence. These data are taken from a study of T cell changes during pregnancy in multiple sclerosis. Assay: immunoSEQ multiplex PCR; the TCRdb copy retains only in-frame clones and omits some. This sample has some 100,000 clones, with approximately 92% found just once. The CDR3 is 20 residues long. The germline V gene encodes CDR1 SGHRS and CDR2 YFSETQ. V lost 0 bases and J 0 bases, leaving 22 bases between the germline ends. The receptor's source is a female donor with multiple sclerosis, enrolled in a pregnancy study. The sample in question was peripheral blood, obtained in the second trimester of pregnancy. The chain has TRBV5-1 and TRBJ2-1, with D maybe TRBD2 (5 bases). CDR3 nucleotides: TGCGCCAGCAGCTTGGGGCTAGCAAGCTCCTTTACAAACTCCTACAATGAGCAGTTCTTC. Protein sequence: CASSLGLASSFTNSYNEQFF.